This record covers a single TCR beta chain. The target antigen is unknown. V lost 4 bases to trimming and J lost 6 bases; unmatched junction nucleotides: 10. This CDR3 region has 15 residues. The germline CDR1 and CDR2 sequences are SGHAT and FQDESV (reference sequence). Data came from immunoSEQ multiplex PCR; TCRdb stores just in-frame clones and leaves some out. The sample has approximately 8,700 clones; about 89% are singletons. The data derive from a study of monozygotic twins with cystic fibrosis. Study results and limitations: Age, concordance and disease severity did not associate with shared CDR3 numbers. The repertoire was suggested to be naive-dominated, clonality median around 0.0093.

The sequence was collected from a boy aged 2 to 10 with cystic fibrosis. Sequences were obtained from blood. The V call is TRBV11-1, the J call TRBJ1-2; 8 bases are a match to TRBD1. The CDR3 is CASSSYPTGAHGYTF. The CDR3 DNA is TGTGCCAGCAGCTCGTACCCGACAGGGGCTCATGGCTACACCTTC.